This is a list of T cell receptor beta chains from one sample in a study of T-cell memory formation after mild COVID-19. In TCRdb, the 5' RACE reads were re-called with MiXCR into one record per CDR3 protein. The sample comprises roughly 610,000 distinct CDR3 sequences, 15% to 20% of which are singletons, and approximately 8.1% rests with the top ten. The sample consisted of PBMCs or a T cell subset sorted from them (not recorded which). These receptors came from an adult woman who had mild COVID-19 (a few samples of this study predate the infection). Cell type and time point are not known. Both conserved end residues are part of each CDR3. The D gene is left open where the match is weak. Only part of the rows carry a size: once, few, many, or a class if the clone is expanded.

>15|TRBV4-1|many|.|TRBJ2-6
CASSPHFSGANVLTF
TGCGCCAGCAGCCCCCACTTCTCTGGGGCCAACGTCCTGACTTTC
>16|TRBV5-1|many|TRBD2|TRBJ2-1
CASSSGGGSVYNEQFF
TGCGCCAGCAGCTCAGGCGGGGGGAGCGTCTACAATGAGCAGTTCTTC
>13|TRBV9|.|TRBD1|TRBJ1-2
CASSGTGPSGYTF
TGTGCCAGCAGCGGGACAGGGCCGTCTGGCTACACCTTC
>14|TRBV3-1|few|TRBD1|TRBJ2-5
CASSFPGQGQTQYF
TGTGCCAGCAGCTTCCCGGGACAGGGACAGACCCAGTACTTC
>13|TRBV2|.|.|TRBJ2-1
CASKDLGYNEQFF
TGTGCCAGCAAGGACCTGGGCTACAATGAGCAGTTCTTC
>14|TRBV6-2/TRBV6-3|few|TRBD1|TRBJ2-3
CATDYGQGTDTQYF
TGTGCCACCGATTACGGACAGGGGACAGATACGCAGTATTTT
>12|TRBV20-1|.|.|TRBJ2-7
CSAEGLTYEQYF
TGCAGTGCGGAAGGCCTTACCTACGAGCAGTACTTC
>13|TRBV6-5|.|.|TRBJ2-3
CASSYSITDTQYF
TGTGCCAGCAGTTACTCCATCACAGATACGCAGTATTTT
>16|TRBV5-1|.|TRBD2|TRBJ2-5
CASSDPGLAGAETQYF
TGCGCCAGCAGCGACCCGGGACTAGCGGGAGCTGAGACCCAGTACTTC
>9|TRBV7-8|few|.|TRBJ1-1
CAVNTEAFF
TGCGCGGTGAACACTGAAGCTTTCTTT
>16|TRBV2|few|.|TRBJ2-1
CAWTVGAGASYNEQFF
TGTGCCTGGACCGTGGGGGCGGGGGCCTCCTACAATGAGCAGTTCTTC
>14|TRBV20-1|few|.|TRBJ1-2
CSATLTVPRGGYTF
TGCAGTGCTACTTTAACAGTTCCCCGGGGTGGCTACACCTTC
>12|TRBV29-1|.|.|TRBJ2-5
CSVEAHGETQYF
TGCAGCGTTGAAGCTCACGGAGAGACCCAGTACTTC
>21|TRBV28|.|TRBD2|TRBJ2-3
CASSPRELAGVSTRLADTQYF
TGTGCCAGCAGCCCTAGGGAACTAGCGGGAGTGAGTACTCGGCTGGCAGATACGCAGTATTTT
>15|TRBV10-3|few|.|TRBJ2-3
CAISDPGRFADTQYF
TGTGCCATCAGTGACCCGGGAAGATTTGCAGATACGCAGTATTTT
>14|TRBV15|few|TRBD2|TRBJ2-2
CATSIMGGNVGLFF
TGTGCCACCAGCATTATGGGAGGGAATGTCGGGCTGTTTTTT
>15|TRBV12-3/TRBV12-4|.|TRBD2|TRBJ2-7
CASSYTSGPSYEQYF
TGTGCCAGCAGTTACACTAGCGGGCCTTCCTACGAGCAGTACTTC
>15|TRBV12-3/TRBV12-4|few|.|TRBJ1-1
CASSLTGGGNTEAFF
TGTGCCAGCAGTTTAACCGGGGGAGGGAACACTGAAGCTTTCTTT
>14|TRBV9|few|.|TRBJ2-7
CASSVSGSGYEQYF
TGTGCCAGCAGCGTGTCCGGGAGCGGCTACGAGCAGTACTTC
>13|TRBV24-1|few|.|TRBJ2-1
CATAFGTTNEQFF
TGTGCCACCGCCTTCGGGACAACGAATGAGCAGTTCTTC
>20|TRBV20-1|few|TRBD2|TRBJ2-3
CSARDLGVAGGNVYTDTQYF
TGCAGTGCTAGAGATCTAGGGGTAGCGGGAGGGAACGTATACACAGATACGCAGTATTTT
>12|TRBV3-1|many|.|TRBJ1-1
CASSQGGAEAFF
TGTGCCAGCAGCCAGGGGGGAGCTGAAGCTTTCTTT
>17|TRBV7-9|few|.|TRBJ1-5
CASSLAPPGKGNQPQHF
TGTGCCAGCAGCTTAGCCCCTCCGGGAAAGGGGAATCAGCCCCAGCATTTT
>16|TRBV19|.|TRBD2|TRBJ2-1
CASSANSGKSYNEQFF
TGTGCCAGTAGTGCGAATAGCGGGAAATCCTACAATGAGCAGTTCTTC
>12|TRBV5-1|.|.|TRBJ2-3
CASSLSEDTQYF
TGCGCCAGCAGCTTGTCTGAAGATACGCAGTATTTT
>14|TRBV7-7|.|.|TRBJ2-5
CASSTGTHLETQYF
TGTGCCAGCAGCACCGGGACACACTTAGAGACCCAGTACTTC
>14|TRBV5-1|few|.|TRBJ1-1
CASTSAGANTEAFF
TGCGCCAGCACGTCGGCGGGGGCAAACACTGAAGCTTTCTTT
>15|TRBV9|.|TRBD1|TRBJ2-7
CASSVGGQGTYEQYF
TGTGCCAGCAGCGTAGGGGGACAGGGGACCTACGAGCAGTACTTC
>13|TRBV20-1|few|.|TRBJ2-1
CSAKQGNHNEQFF
TGCAGTGCAAAGCAGGGGAACCACAATGAGCAGTTCTTC
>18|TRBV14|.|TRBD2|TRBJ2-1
CASSHHVGLAGDYNEQFF
TGTGCCAGCAGCCATCACGTCGGACTAGCGGGAGATTATAATGAGCAGTTCTTC
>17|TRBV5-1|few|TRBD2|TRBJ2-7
CASSPGTSGLSSYEQYF
TGCGCCAGCAGCCCCGGGACTAGCGGGCTTAGCTCCTACGAGCAGTACTTC
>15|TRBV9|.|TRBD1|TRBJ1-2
CASSVDLGGGYGYTF
TGTGCCAGCAGCGTAGACCTAGGGGGCGGCTATGGCTACACCTTC
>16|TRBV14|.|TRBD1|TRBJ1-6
CASSLYSGTGLSPLHF
TGTGCCAGCAGCTTATACTCCGGGACAGGGCTTTCACCCCTCCACTTT
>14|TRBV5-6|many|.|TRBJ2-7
CASKAHSLRNEQYF
TGTGCCAGCAAAGCCCACAGCTTGAGAAACGAGCAGTACTTC
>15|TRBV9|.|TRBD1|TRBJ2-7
CASSPTTGGGYEQYF
TGTGCCAGCAGCCCAACGACAGGGGGCGGCTACGAGCAGTACTTC
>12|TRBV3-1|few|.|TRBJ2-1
CASSNRGAQQFF
TGTGCCAGCAGTAACCGGGGGGCCCAGCAGTTCTTC
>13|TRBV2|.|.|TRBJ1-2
CASSDVPNYGYTF
TGTGCCAGCAGTGACGTTCCCAACTATGGCTACACCTTC
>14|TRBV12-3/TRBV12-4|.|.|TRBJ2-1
CASSLSARYNEQFF
TGTGCCAGCAGTTTGAGCGCGAGATACAATGAGCAGTTCTTC
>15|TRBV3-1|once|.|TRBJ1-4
CASSQVRQSNEKLFF
TGTGCCAGCAGCCAAGTTAGGCAGAGTAATGAAAAACTGTTTTTT
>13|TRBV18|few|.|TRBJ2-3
CASSPDFGYTQYF
TGTGCCAGCTCACCTGACTTCGGTTATACGCAGTATTTT
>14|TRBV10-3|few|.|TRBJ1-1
CAISGSYMNTEAFF
TGTGCCATCAGTGGGAGTTATATGAACACTGAAGCTTTCTTT
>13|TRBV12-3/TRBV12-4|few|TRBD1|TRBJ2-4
CASSLQGENIQYF
TGTGCCAGCAGTTTGCAGGGGGAGAACATTCAGTACTTC